This T cell receptor (beta chain) is from a study of T cell repertoires in cytomegalovirus infection (dated by TCRdb to 2018 to 2020). In terms of the full investigation: Peptide stimulations targeted recently identified HLA-C-restricted CMV epitopes, whose presentation resists viral immunomodulation, together with well-studied HLA-B-restricted epitopes. Because public TCR beta signatures pointed to carriage of CMV infection together with the matching HLA type, the HLA type of each donor mattered for the analysis.

Read against the paper, the sample's treatment or condition label means: in vitro stimulation with specific CMV peptide epitopes to enrich CMV-specific T cells. In the case of this clonotype: It lacks a known antigen. No much larger clone is present one base from it, and per-base qualities are unavailable.

These reads were obtained on an Illumina HiSeq 1500. Starting from the raw public reads, TCRdb applied fastp trimming at Q25, assembled clones with MiXCR and retained in-frame beta chains. CDR3 protein sequences are deduplicated, and each keeps its most common genes and DNA. Present in this sample are hundreds of thousands of distinct CDR3 sequences, 30% to 40% of which were seen just once. Roughly 15% of the sample belongs to the ten largest clones. Taken from the germline V gene (reference sequence), the CDR1 and CDR2 loops are SEHNR and FQNEAQ. The CDR3 starts with the cysteine, ends with the phenylalanine, and has 16 residues. CDR3 DNA is the only sequence kept; it has 48 bases, read in frame from the first base. V loses 5 bases, J loses 0 bases, and the germline ends lie 13 bases apart. Study-wide findings and limitations: In the ex vivo response, HLA-C-restricted CMV-specific TCR beta clonotypes were dominant, and in two of eight donors the single most frequent clonotype came from this HLA-C-restricted group. In both this cohort and an independent cohort of 352 donors, the cumulative frequency of public TCR beta family members distinguished carriers of CMV infection plus the relevant HLA type.

Recombination connected TRBV7-9 to TRBJ1-4; TRBD1 is possibly the D segment (5 matching bases). The sequenced sample was cultured PBMCs, obtained from culture after CMV antigen stimulation. This TCR was recovered from a human donor in good health (CMV status not recorded). Some clones in this sample may be carry-over from other donors' samples. CDR3 sequence: CASSIGTVATNEKLFF. The nucleotide sequence reads TGTGCCAGCAGCATCGGGACCGTCGCAACTAATGAAAAACTGTTTTTT. Where the CDR3 stops, the reference TRBV7-9 and TRBJ1-4 genes take over; the full variable domain is DTGVSQNPRHKITKRGQNVTFRCDPISEHNRLYWYRQTLGQGPEFLTYFQNEAQLEKSRLLSDRFSAERPKGSFSTLEIQRTEQGDSAMYLCASSIGTVATNEKLFFGSGTQLSVL.